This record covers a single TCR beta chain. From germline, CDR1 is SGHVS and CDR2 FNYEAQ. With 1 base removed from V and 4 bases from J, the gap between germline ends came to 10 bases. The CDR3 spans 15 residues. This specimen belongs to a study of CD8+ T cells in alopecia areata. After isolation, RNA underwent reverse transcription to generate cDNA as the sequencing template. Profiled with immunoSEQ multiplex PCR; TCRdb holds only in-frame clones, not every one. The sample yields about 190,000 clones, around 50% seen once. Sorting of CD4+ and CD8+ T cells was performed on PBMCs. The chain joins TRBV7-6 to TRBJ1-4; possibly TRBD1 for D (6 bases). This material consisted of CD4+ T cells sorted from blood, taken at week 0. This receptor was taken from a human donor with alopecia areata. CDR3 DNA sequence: TGTGCCAGCAGCTTAGAGACAGGCTTTAATGAAAAACTGTTTTTT. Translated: CASSLETGFNEKLFF.